This T cell receptor beta chain stems from a study of T cell responses to AZD1222 COVID-19 vaccine. Regarding the study as a whole: Sampled repertoires all dated from after the peak T cell response. Baseline antibody screening turned up just six or seven seropositive AZD1222 recipients. The study reported that nearly half of spike-specific TCRs target unmutated variant regions. Donors were largely white British and mainly female; clonal diversity was possibly underestimated.

V lost 5 bases, J lost 9 bases, and 9 bases lay in between. The V gene's germline CDR1 is DFQATT and CDR2 SNEGSKA (reference sequence). This CDR3 is built from 10 residues. The repertoire was sequenced with immunoSEQ multiplex PCR; TCRdb's copy has only in-frame clones and lacks some. Among some 200,000 clones listed, just over 90% were seen once. Turning to this clone: The antigen is not known.

The origin of this receptor is an adult in good health. The chain couples TRBV20-1 to TRBJ2-3; the D is unclear. The sample was peripheral blood, taken on day 0 of MenACWY control vaccination. For the CDR3, the DNA is TGCAGTGCTGGCATAGCCACGCAGTATTTT. Protein sequence: CSAGIATQYF.